This T cell receptor beta chain is drawn from a study of OX40 agonist ivuxolimab in advanced cancers. The CDR3 contains 15 residues. Deletions cut 4 bases from V and 5 bases from J, with 17 bases between. Germline CDR1 reads MNHEY; CDR2 reads SVGAGI. The method was immunoSEQ multiplex PCR; TCRdb's version includes in-frame clones alone and lacks a portion of them. The data show roughly 120,000 clones, with 80% to 95% seen just once and roughly 0.85% held by the top ten. The V call is TRBV6-5, the J call TRBJ1-2; D perhaps matches TRBD1 (5 bases). The sequences come from CD4+ or CD8+ T cells sorted from blood, collected in a trial of the OX40 agonist ivuxolimab. This sequence was found in an adult with an advanced solid tumor such as melanoma, head and neck, liver or kidney cancer. CDR3 protein: CASSLQWGRGYGYTF. CDR3 sequence (DNA): TGTGCCAGCAGTTTACAATGGGGGAGAGGGTATGGCTACACCTTC.